This entry concerns a single TCR beta chain. Given a much more abundant clone one base away, this may be a read error. This CDR3 is 13 amino acids long. Germline CDR1 DFQATT, CDR2 SNEGSKA (reference sequence). Amplification of TCR alpha and beta CDR3 regions from RNA used iRepertoire nested multiplex PCR. TCRdb itself ran the multiplex PCR reads through MiXCR, one entry per CDR3 protein. The sample shows under 200,000 distinct CDR3 sequences, around 40% of them seen only once. This sample was taken from a study of glioma-infiltrating T cells. The sample consisted of glioma tissue, nonneoplastic brain tissue, or PBMCs (not recorded which). The sequence was obtained from a human donor with low-grade glioma or glioblastoma, undergoing nonglioma brain surgery, or in good health (not recorded which). The V call is TRBV20-1, the J call TRBJ2-5, with TRBD2 matching over 9 bases. The CDR3 reads CSVRSSGKETQYF. The CDR3 bases are TGCAGTGTTAGATCTAGCGGGAAAGAGACCCAGTACTTC.